Below, 25 T cell receptor beta chains from the same sample are listed, as sequenced in a study of cytomegalovirus exposure and HLA in healthy donors. Assay used: immunoSEQ multiplex PCR; TCRdb lists only in-frame clones, some missing. The sample yields 95,000 to 150,000 clones, roughly 95% seen once. The sample comprised PBMCs. The origin of the receptors is a man aged 18 to 29 in good health and CMV-seronegative.

The gene calls are TRBV7-9 and TRBJ2-1; 7 nucleotides match TRBD1. V was clipped by 4 bases and J by 7 bases; unmatched bases: 1. The CDR3 extends over 12 amino acids. The germline gives CDR1 SEHNR, CDR2 FQNEAQ (reference sequence). In nucleotides, the CDR3 is TGTGCCAGCAGCTCCAGGGGGAATGAGCAGTTCTTC. Amino acid sequence: CASSSRGNEQFF.

The chain has TRBV5-1 and TRBJ2-1; TRBD2 matches at 7 bases. The V and J ends lost 3 bases and 6 bases, in that order; junction bases with no gene match: 3. The CDR3 is made up of 13 amino acids. Germline-derived CDR1 and CDR2 are SGHRS and YFSETQ. CDR3 bases: TGCGCCAGCAGCTCCTCGGGAGGCAATGAGCAGTTCTTC. Encoded protein: CASSSSGGNEQFF.

The V gene is TRBV2, the J gene TRBJ2-2; D is ambiguous. The germline V gene has CDR1 SNHLY and CDR2 FYNNEI. The ends were cut back, 0 bases at V and 5 bases at J, with 10 bases in the middle. The CDR3 runs to 15 residues. CDR3 DNA: TGTGCCAGCAGTGAAGCGCTTCAGTGGACCGGGGAGCTGTTTTTT. Protein sequence: CASSEALQWTGELFF.

The CDR3, as DNA: TGTGCCAGCAGTTACAGACAGGGACCCTACGAGCAGTACTTC. The encoded protein is CASSYRQGPYEQYF. The chain employs TRBV6-6 and TRBJ2-7, with 7 bases that match TRBD1. This CDR3 has 14 amino acids. Germline V gives CDR1 MNHNY, CDR2 SVGAGI (reference sequence). V gave up 2 bases and J gave up 2 bases; unmatched junction bases: 3.

The genes are TRBV28 and TRBJ2-1; D possibly corresponds to TRBD1 (5 bases). Germline V gives CDR1 MDHEN, CDR2 SYDVKM. CDR3 size: 12 residues. V shed 10 bases and J shed 5 bases, with 12 bases lying between them. The CDR3 coding sequence is TGTGCCATAGGGGTGTTCGACAATGAGCAGTTCTTC. Translation gives CAIGVFDNEQFF.

The gene calls are TRBV7-9 and TRBJ2-7, with 14 nucleotides matching TRBD2. The J segment lost 0 bases and the V segment lost 8 bases, leaving 9 bases of the junction unmatched. The germline V gene has CDR1 SEHNR and CDR2 FQNEAQ (reference sequence). The CDR3 contains 17 residues. For the CDR3, the DNA is TGTGCCAGCGCACCGGGACTAGCGGGGGAATTCTCCTACGAGCAGTACTTC. It specifies CASAPGLAGEFSYEQYF.

This clone was counted a single time. This chain connects TRBV20-1 to TRBJ2-7, with a possible D match to TRBD1 (5 bases). The CDR3 covers 11 residues. V was clipped by 3 bases and J by 6 bases, with 9 bases between them. From germline, CDR1 is DFQATT and CDR2 SNEGSKA (reference sequence). The CDR3, as DNA: TGCAGTGCTAGGGCAGGGCCCGAGCAGTACTTC. Protein: CSARAGPEQYF.

The chain uses TRBV5-8 and TRBJ2-7; the D gene is possibly TRBD1 (6 bases). V was pared by 4 bases and J by 2 bases, with 13 bases between. The length of the CDR3 is 14 residues. Germline CDR1 and CDR2: SGHTS and YDEGEE. CDR3 nucleotides: TGTGCCAGCAGCCCAGGGGAAATCCCCTACGAGCAGTACTTC. Protein product: CASSPGEIPYEQYF. The whole variable domain, remainder taken from reference TRBV5-8 and TRBJ2-7, is EAGVTQSPTHLIKTRGQQATLRCSPISGHTSVYWYQQALGLGLQFLLWYDEGEERNRGNFPPRFSGRQFPNYSSELNVNALELEDSALYLCASSPGEIPYEQYFGPGTRLTVT.

The J gene is TRBJ1-2, the V gene TRBV19; D perhaps matches TRBD1 (5 bases). Germline assignment: CDR1 LNHDA and CDR2 SQIVND (reference sequence). The germline V and J ends were trimmed by 3 bases and 4 bases, with 12 bases remaining between them. The CDR3 is 14 amino acids. The DNA of the CDR3 is TGTGCCAGTAGTATGCCACAGGACGCCTATGGCTACACCTTC. Protein: CASSMPQDAYGYTF.

This clone was recorded only once. This chain joins TRBV11-2 and TRBJ1-2; 7 bases match TRBD1. CDR1 and CDR2 from the germline V gene are SGHAT and FQNNGV. Losses at the gene ends were 4 bases for V and 9 bases for J; bases not matched to a gene: 14. This CDR3 contains 15 residues. The CDR3 reads CASSSTGTDMLSYTF. The CDR3 DNA is TGTGCCAGCAGCTCTACCGGGACAGATATGTTGAGCTACACCTTC.

This clone has a single count. Sequence at one end of the junction differs from germline and may be a read error. The rearrangement links TRBV11-2 to TRBJ2-1, with 10 nucleotides matching TRBD1. Looked up from germline, CDR1 is SGHAT and CDR2 is FQNNGV. The CDR3 totals 19 residues. The CDR3 loop reads CASSLELGQGTDRDNEQFF. CDR3 DNA: TGTGCCAGCAGCCTAGAGTTGGGACAGGGGACCGACCGGGACAATGAGCAGTTCTTC.

The rearrangement links TRBV27 to TRBJ2-3; 9 nucleotides line up with TRBD2. From germline, CDR1 is MNHEY and CDR2 SMNVEV (reference sequence). J was trimmed by 6 bases and V by 4 bases; bases with no gene match: 11. This CDR3 spans 16 amino acids. Here the CDR3 DNA reads TGTGCCAGCAGTTCAGCCCTGCTAGCGGGATATGATACGCAGTATTTT. Residues: CASSSALLAGYDTQYF.

This chain connects TRBV11-3 to TRBJ1-1; D unclear. The CDR3 totals 12 residues. Looked up from germline, CDR1 is SGHNT and CDR2 is YENEEA. Trimming took off 5 bases at V and 1 base at J, with 5 bases between the two ends. The CDR3: CASSGGNTEAFF. CDR3 DNA: TGTGCCAGCAGCGGAGGGAACACTGAAGCTTTCTTT.

The chain joins TRBV7-3 to TRBJ1-3; D might be TRBD1 (6 bases). Trimming took off 4 bases at V and 4 bases at J, with 11 bases between the two ends. From germline, CDR1 is SGHTA and CDR2 FQGTGA. This CDR3 is built from 14 residues. Written as DNA, the CDR3 is TGTGCCAGCAGCTCATCAGGGGCGGGAAACACCATATATTTT. Translating it yields CASSSSGAGNTIYF. The complete variable domain, with remaining parts taken from reference TRBV7-3 and TRBJ1-3, reads GAGVSQTPSNKVTEKGKYVELRCDPISGHTALYWYRQSLGQGPEFLIYFQGTGAADDSGLPNDRFFAVRPEGSVSTLKIQRTERGDSAVYLCASSSSGAGNTIYFGEGSWLTVV.

This sequence joins TRBV6-5 and TRBJ1-2; TRBD1 might be the D (6 bases). The CDR3 runs 15 residues. CDR1 and CDR2 from the germline V gene are MNHEY and SVGAGI. V lost 0 bases and J lost 8, with 16 bases in between. CDR3 in DNA: TGTGCCAGCAGTTACTCGATCACAGGGAGCGTGGGCTACACCTTC. Its translation: CASSYSITGSVGYTF.

The chain couples TRBV6-5 to TRBJ2-7; 8 nucleotides match TRBD2. Germline trimming cut 2 bases from V and 1 base from J; bases unmatched to any gene: 1. CDR3 size: 14 residues. CDR1 and CDR2 from the germline V gene are MNHEY and SVGAGI. The CDR3 DNA is TGTGCCAGCAGTTACCGGGAGGGGTCCTACGAGCAGTACTTC. Protein: CASSYREGSYEQYF.

The chain joins TRBV7-9 to TRBJ1-1; TRBD1 matches at 8 bases. J lost 10 bases, V lost 0 bases, and 10 bases had no gene match. This CDR3 has 15 residues. CDR1 SEHNR and CDR2 FQNEAQ come from the germline V gene (reference sequence). CDR3 DNA sequence: TGTGCCAGCAGCTTAGCGCGGTCGACAGGGGAAGGAGCTTTCTTT. This encodes CASSLARSTGEGAFF.

The rearrangement links TRBV5-1 to TRBJ2-7; D gene ambiguous. The CDR3 is 15 amino acids. The ends were cut back, 0 bases at V and 6 bases at J, with 16 bases in the middle. Per germline, CDR1 SGHRS and CDR2 YFSETQ. CDR3 region: CASSLVADMISEQYF. CDR3 bases: TGCGCCAGCAGCTTGGTTGCTGACATGATTTCCGAGCAGTACTTC.

This clone was recorded only once. The gene calls are TRBV11-3 and TRBJ1-1; D is unresolved. V was clipped by 6 bases and J by 7 bases, with 15 bases between them. The CDR3 is made up of 13 amino acids. Germline values: CDR1 SGHNT, CDR2 YENEEA. The CDR3 spells CASSPSTPDEAFF. CDR3 in DNA: TGTGCCAGCAGTCCTAGTACGCCGGATGAAGCTTTCTTT.

The chain links TRBV5-5 to TRBJ2-3; TRBD2 matches at 10 bases. The CDR3 runs 16 residues. J gave up 4 bases and V 2 bases, and 7 bases lay outside the gene matches. The germline V gene encodes CDR1 SGHKS and CDR2 YYEKEE (reference sequence). CDR3 nucleotide sequence: TGTGCCAGCAGCTTACGAGCGGGAGGGCCGCCAGATACGCAGTATTTT. As protein: CASSLRAGGPPDTQYF.

The chain has TRBV25-1 and TRBJ2-3, with 7 bases aligning to TRBD2. Unmatched junction bases numbered 4, after V lost 1 base and J lost 0 bases. Germline lookup yields CDR1 MGHDK and CDR2 SYGVNS. This CDR3 has 16 amino acids. CDR3 loop: CASSELGGRSTDTQYF. CDR3 DNA sequence: TGTGCCAGCAGTGAATTGGGGGGGAGGAGCACAGATACGCAGTATTTT.

The chain recombines TRBV7-2 with TRBJ1-5; perhaps TRBD1 as D (6 bases). The CDR3 extends over 14 amino acids. Germline V gene sequence: CDR1 SGHTA, CDR2 FQGNSA. With 4 bases removed from V and 4 bases from J, the gap between germline ends came to 11 bases. CDR3 bases: TGTGCCAGCAGCTCGACAGGAGGTAATCAGCCCCAGCATTTT. Protein sequence: CASSSTGGNQPQHF.

V gene TRBV28 combines with J gene TRBJ1-1; tentatively, D is TRBD1 (6 bases). The CDR3 runs 13 residues. V shed 9 bases and J shed 0 bases, with 11 bases lying between them. In germline, CDR1 is MDHEN, CDR2 SYDVKM. CDR3 DNA sequence: TGTGCCAGTAGAACAGGGCTGAACACTGAAGCTTTCTTT. It encodes CASRTGLNTEAFF. Variable domain in full (rest from reference TRBV28 and TRBJ1-1): DVKVTQSSRYLVKRTGEKVFLECVQDMDHENMFWYRQDPGLGLRLIYFSYDVKMKEKGDIPEGYSVSREKKERFSLILESASTNQTSMYLCASRTGLNTEAFFGQGTRLTVV.

This clone was seen a few times. The chain has TRBV7-2 and TRBJ1-2; 7 positions match TRBD1. This CDR3 has 14 amino acids. Germline CDR1 is SGHTA and CDR2 is FQGNSA. V lost 1 base and J lost 3; bases outside the gene matches: 2. The CDR3 region has the DNA TGTGCCAGCAGCTTAGGACAGGGCGACTATGGCTACACCTTC. It is translated as CASSLGQGDYGYTF. The whole variable domain, filled in from reference TRBV7-2 and TRBJ1-2, reads GAGVSQSPSNKVTEKGKDVELRCDPISGHTALYWYRQSLGQGLEFLIYFQGNSAPDKSGLPSDRFSAERTGGSVSTLTIQRTQQEDSAVYLCASSLGQGDYGYTFGSGTRLTVV.

This chain uses TRBV28 with TRBJ1-1; possibly TRBD1 for D (5 bases). V was cut by 3 bases and J by 7 bases, with 9 bases left in between. The CDR3 covers 12 residues. Per the germline V gene, CDR1 is MDHEN and CDR2 is SYDVKM. CDR3 loop: CASSLGGVEAFF. CDR3 coding DNA: TGTGCCAGCAGTTTGGGAGGGGTTGAAGCTTTCTTT.